The 15 T cell receptor beta chains in this list originate from one sample, sequenced in a study of blood T cell repertoires in COVID-19. TCRdb keeps only in-frame clones here, not all; method: immunoSEQ multiplex PCR. Of hundreds of thousands of clones listed, nearly 90% are singletons. The sample was peripheral blood. These receptors were taken from a woman aged 25-40 years with COVID-19, enrolled during active disease.

The CDR3: CASSGQGARTDTQYF. The CDR3 coding sequence is TGTGCCAGCAGCGGACAGGGGGCGAGGACAGATACGCAGTATTTT. The chain employs TRBV2 and TRBJ2-3, with TRBD1 matching 11 bases. The germline CDR1 and CDR2 sequences are SNHLY and FYNNEI. CDR3 length equals 15 residues. The V gene end was trimmed by 6 bases and the J gene end by 3 bases; junction bases not matched to a gene: 5.

The chain combines TRBV20-1 with TRBJ2-3; D is ambiguous. This CDR3 has 12 amino acids. CDR1 DFQATT and CDR2 SNEGSKA come from the germline V gene (reference sequence). The germline V and J ends were trimmed by 3 bases and 2 bases, with 6 bases remaining between them. The CDR3 sequence is CSASVHTDTQYF. The CDR3 bases are TGCAGTGCTAGTGTCCACACAGATACGCAGTATTTT.

This chain connects TRBV5-1 to TRBJ1-1, with TRBD1 matching 10 bases. With 3 bases clipped from V and 10 bases from J, the junction kept 15 bases outside the gene matches. The CDR3 is 16 amino acids. Germline V gives CDR1 SGHRS, CDR2 YFSETQ. This CDR3 is CASSSNPGTGEGVAFF. CDR3 bases: TGCGCCAGCAGCTCGAACCCCGGGACAGGGGAAGGGGTAGCTTTCTTT. Variable domain in full (rest from reference TRBV5-1 and TRBJ1-1): KAGVTQTPRYLIKTRGQQVTLSCSPISGHRSVSWYQQTPGQGLQFLFEYFSETQRNKGNFPGRFSGRQFSNSRSEMNVSTLELGDSALYLCASSSNPGTGEGVAFFGQGTRLTVV.

The chain is built from TRBV3-1 (or the pseudogene TRBV3-2) and TRBJ2-3; 9 bases align to TRBD2. This CDR3 is 16 amino acids long. After removal of 5 bases from V and 9 bases from J, the junction contained 15 bases not matched to a gene. Germline loops: CDR1 LGHDT, CDR2 YNNKEL (reference sequence). The CDR3 loop is CASSKNHGGGAGTQYF. As DNA, the CDR3 is TGTGCCAGCAGCAAAAATCACGGCGGGGGGGCCGGGACGCAGTATTTT.

The chain links TRBV2 to TRBJ1-5; 7 nucleotides align to TRBD1. The CDR3 extends over 16 amino acids. Germline CDR1 SNHLY, CDR2 FYNNEI. V was clipped by 7 bases and J by 0 bases; unmatched bases: 9. The CDR3 sequence: CASNLTGPYSNQPQHF. CDR3 DNA sequence: TGTGCCAGCAATCTGACAGGGCCATATAGCAATCAGCCCCAGCATTTT. Together with reference TRBV2 and TRBJ1-5, the CDR3 gives the full variable domain: EPEVTQTPSHQVTQMGQEVILRCVPISNHLYFYWYRQILGQKVEFLVSFYNNEISEKSEIFDDQFSVERPDGSNFTLKIRSTKLEDSAMYFCASNLTGPYSNQPQHFGDGTRLSIL.

The chain has TRBV3-1 (or the pseudogene TRBV3-2) and TRBJ1-2; D is uncertain. Trimming pared 5 bases from V and 3 bases from J, leaving 13 bases between. Looked up from germline, CDR1 is LGHDT and CDR2 is YNNKEL (reference sequence). The CDR3 has 14 residues. As DNA, the CDR3 is TGTGCCAGCAGCACATCTTACAGTGACTATGGCTACACCTTC. Translated: CASSTSYSDYGYTF.

V and J are TRBV5-1 and TRBJ1-1; D call uncertain. V lost 2 bases to trimming and J lost 6 bases, with 8 bases between them. The CDR3 runs 12 residues. Germline CDR1 reads SGHRS; CDR2 reads YFSETQ. The CDR3 nucleotides are TGCGCCAGCAGCTTCAGCGGGGCTGAAGCTTTCTTT. This codes for CASSFSGAEAFF.

This chain's CDR3 is CASSDQTGGEKLFF. The DNA of the CDR3 is TGTGCCAGCAGCGACCAGACGGGGGGCGAAAAACTGTTTTTT. The V call is TRBV11-3, the J call TRBJ1-4, with D possibly matching TRBD1 (6 bases). CDR3 length: 14 residues. Trimming took 5 bases from V and 8 from J, leaving 15 bases between them. Germline CDR1 and CDR2: SGHNT and YENEEA.

This clone was observed a single time. This chain joins TRBV6-1 and TRBJ1-1; tentatively, D is TRBD1 (6 bases). Per the germline V gene, CDR1 is MNHNS and CDR2 is SASEGT. The CDR3 is 14 residues long. V lost 1 base and J lost 4, with 10 bases in between. This CDR3 reads CASSEDPRGTEAFF. In DNA form, the CDR3 reads TGTGCCAGCAGTGAAGATCCCAGGGGCACTGAAGCTTTCTTT.

This chain connects TRBV7-8 to TRBJ1-5, with 9 bases matching TRBD1. The germline gives CDR1 SGHVS, CDR2 FQNEAQ. The length of the CDR3 is 15 residues. Trimming cost V 2 bases and J 6 bases; bases outside gene matches: 5. The CDR3, as DNA: TGTGCCAGCAGCTTAAGGGACAGGGACGCTCAGCCCCAGCATTTT. It specifies CASSLRDRDAQPQHF.

The sample holds many counts of this clone. The rearrangement uses TRBV4-3 and TRBJ1-2, with D hard to call. Trimming removed 0 bases from V and 2 bases from J, with 16 bases in between. Germline V gene sequence: CDR1 LGHNA, CDR2 YSLEER. The length of the CDR3 is 17 residues. The chain's CDR3 is CASSQDPGSASNYGYTF. The DNA of the CDR3 is TGCGCCAGCAGCCAAGATCCGGGGTCCGCATCCAACTATGGCTACACCTTC.

V gene TRBV28 combines with J gene TRBJ1-5, with 10 bases matching TRBD1. The CDR3 extends over 15 amino acids. Germline-derived CDR1 and CDR2 are MDHEN and SYDVKM. J gave up 1 base and V 5 bases, and 2 bases lay outside the gene matches. The CDR3 DNA reads as TGTGCCAGCAGTGAGGGACAGGGGAGCAATCAGCCCCAGCATTTT. This encodes CASSEGQGSNQPQHF.

This sequence joins TRBV6-5 and TRBJ1-5; D is possibly TRBD1 (6 bases). The CDR3 is made up of 15 amino acids. Trimming pared 7 bases from V and 6 bases from J, leaving 19 bases between. The germline gives CDR1 MNHEY, CDR2 SVGAGI. The CDR3 nucleotides are TGTGCCAGCACGGGCGCACAGGGTGACCCTCAGCCCCAGCATTTT. Residues: CASTGAQGDPQPQHF.

The chain joins TRBV18 to TRBJ1-2; tentative D call: TRBD1 (5 bases). With 11 bases removed from V and 3 bases from J, the gap between germline ends came to 16 bases. The length of the CDR3 is 13 residues. CDR1 and CDR2 (germline): KGHSH, LQKENI. The CDR3 spells CAGSPSGDYGYTF. Written as DNA, the CDR3 is TGTGCCGGCAGCCCGTCGGGGGACTATGGCTACACCTTC.

The J gene is TRBJ2-5, the V gene TRBV9, with a tentative D call TRBD2 (6 bases). The germline gives CDR1 SGDLS, CDR2 YYNGEE. The V gene lost 3 bases and the J gene lost 7 bases, with 10 bases spanning the gap. This CDR3 region has 12 residues. DNA of the CDR3: TGTGCCAGCAGCGAGAGGGGAGGGACCCAGTACTTC. Residues: CASSERGGTQYF.